This TCR beta chain comes out of a study of T cells in tuberculosis. Whole-study context: A South African cohort included IGRA-negative adolescents, latently infected IGRA-positive adolescents and adults with active tuberculosis. Within 7 days of starting treatment, or before, PBMC were stored.

The time point denotes: new active TB diagnosis, blood taken before or within 7 days of starting treatment. This clone showed up just once. Its antigen remains unknown. This CDR3 region has 19 residues. The V segment lost 1 base and the J segment 6 bases; nucleotides outside the gene matches: 13. Germline values: CDR1 LGHNA, CDR2 YSLEER. Study outcomes and limitations: Selection depended on which cryopreserved specimens were available. GEM motif frequencies gave about 70% accuracy; the GMM repertoire gave roughly 90%.

Repertoires were generated with immunoSEQ multiplex PCR, while TCRdb's copy carries only in-frame clones and drops some. The sample shows tens of thousands of clones, approximately 86% of them seen only once. The sequence was obtained from an adult with tuberculosis. This chain links TRBV4-3 with TRBJ2-3; the match to TRBD2 covers 13 bases. The sequenced sample was PBMCs, obtained at tuberculosis diagnosis. Written as DNA, the CDR3 is TGCGCCAGCAGCCAAGTAAGAAGTGGACTAGCGGGGGTGATGGATACGCAGTATTTT. Protein product: CASSQVRSGLAGVMDTQYF.